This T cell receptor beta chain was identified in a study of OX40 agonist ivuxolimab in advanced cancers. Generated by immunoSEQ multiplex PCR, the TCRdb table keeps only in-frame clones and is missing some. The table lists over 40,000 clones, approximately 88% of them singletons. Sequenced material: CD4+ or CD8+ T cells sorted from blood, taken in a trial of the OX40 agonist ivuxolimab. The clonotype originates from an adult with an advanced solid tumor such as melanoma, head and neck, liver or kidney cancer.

This CDR3 is CASSLFTSGDTGELFF. The CDR3 bases are TGTGCCAGCAGTTTGTTTACTAGCGGAGACACCGGGGAGCTGTTTTTT. The chain has TRBV28 and TRBJ2-2; 8 bases line up with TRBD2. The trim removed 3 bases at V and 3 bases at J, leaving 6 bases unmatched. From germline, CDR1 is MDHEN and CDR2 SYDVKM. The CDR3 spans 16 residues.